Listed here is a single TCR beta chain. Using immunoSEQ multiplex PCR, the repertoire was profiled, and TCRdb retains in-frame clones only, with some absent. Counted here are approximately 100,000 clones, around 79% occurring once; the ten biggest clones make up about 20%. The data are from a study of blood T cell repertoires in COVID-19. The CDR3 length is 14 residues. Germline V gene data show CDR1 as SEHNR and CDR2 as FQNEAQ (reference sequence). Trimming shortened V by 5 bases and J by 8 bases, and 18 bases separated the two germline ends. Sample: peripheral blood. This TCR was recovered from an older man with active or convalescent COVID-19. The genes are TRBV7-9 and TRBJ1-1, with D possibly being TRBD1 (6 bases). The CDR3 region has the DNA TGTGCCAGCAGCCTCAATATAGGACAGCAGGAAGCTTTCTTT. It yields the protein CASSLNIGQQEAFF.